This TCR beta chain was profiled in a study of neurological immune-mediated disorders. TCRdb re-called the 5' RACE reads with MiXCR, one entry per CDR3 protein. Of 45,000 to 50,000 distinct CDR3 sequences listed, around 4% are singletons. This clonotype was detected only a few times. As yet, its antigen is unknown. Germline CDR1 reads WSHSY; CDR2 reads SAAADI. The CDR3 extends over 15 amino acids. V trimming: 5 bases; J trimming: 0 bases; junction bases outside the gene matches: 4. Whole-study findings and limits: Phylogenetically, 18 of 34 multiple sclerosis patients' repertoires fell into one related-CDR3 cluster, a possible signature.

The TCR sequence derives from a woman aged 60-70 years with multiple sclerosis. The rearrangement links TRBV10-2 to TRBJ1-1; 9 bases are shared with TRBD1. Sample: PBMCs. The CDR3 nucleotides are TGCGCCAGCAGTCTGACAGGGGGGATGAACACTGAAGCTTTCTTT. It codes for CASSLTGGMNTEAFF.